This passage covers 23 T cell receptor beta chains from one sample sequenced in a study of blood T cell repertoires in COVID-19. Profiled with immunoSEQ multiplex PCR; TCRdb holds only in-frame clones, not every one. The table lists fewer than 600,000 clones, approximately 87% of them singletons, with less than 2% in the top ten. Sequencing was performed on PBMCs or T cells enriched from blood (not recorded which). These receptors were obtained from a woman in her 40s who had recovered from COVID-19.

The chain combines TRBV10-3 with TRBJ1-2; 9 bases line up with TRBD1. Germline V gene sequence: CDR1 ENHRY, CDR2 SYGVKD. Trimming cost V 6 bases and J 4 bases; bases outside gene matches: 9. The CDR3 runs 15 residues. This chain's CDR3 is CAIRRTGGSGYGYTF. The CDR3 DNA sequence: TGTGCCATCAGGCGAACAGGGGGCTCGGGCTATGGCTACACCTTC.

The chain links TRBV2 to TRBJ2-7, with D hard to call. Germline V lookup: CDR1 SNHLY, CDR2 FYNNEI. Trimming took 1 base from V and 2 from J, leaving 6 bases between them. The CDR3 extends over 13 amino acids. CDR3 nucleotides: TGTGCCAGCAGTGAAGGAAGAGCCTACGAGCAGTACTTC. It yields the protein CASSEGRAYEQYF.

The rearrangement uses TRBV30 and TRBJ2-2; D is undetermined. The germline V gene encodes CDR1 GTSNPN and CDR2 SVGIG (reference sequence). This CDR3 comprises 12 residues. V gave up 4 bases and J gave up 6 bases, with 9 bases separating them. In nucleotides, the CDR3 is TGTGCCTGGACCTACGGGTCCGGGGAGCTGTTTTTT. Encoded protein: CAWTYGSGELFF. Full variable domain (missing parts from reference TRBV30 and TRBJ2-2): SQTIHQWPATLVQPVGSPLSLECTVEGTSNPNLYWYRQAAGRGLQLLFYSVGIGQISSEVPQNLSASRPQDRQFILSSKKLLLSDSGFYLCAWTYGSGELFFGEGSRLTVL.

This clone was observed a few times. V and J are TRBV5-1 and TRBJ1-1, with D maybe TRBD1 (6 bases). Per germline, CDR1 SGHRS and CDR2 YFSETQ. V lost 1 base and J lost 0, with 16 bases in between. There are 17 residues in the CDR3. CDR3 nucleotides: TGCGCCAGCAGCTTGCACGGGGGGCAGTCCATGAACACTGAAGCTTTCTTT. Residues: CASSLHGGQSMNTEAFF.

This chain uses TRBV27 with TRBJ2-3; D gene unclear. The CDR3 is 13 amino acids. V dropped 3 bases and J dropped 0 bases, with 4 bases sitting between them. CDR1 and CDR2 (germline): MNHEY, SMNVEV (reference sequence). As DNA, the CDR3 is TGTGCCAGCAGTTTCCTTAGCACAGATACGCAGTATTTT. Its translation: CASSFLSTDTQYF.

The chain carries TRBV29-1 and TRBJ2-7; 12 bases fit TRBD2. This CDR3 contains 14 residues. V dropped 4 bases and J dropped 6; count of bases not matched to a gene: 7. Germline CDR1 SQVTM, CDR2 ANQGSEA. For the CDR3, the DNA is TGCAGCGTTGTCGGACTAGCGGGATGGCCCGAGCAGTACTTC. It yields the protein CSVVGLAGWPEQYF.

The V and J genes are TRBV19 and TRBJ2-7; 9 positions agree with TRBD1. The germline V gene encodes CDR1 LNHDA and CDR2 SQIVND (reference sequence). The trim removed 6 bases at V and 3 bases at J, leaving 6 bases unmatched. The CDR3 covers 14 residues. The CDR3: CASSTGGSIYEQYF. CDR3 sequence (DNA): TGTGCCAGTAGCACAGGGGGCTCTATCTACGAGCAGTACTTC.

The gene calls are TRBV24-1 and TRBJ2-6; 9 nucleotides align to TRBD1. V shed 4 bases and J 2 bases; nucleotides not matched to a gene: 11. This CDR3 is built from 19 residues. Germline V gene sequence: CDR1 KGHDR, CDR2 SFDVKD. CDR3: CATSDPPGQGSAGANVLTF. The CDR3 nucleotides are TGTGCCACCAGTGACCCCCCCGGACAGGGGAGTGCTGGGGCCAACGTCCTGACTTTC.

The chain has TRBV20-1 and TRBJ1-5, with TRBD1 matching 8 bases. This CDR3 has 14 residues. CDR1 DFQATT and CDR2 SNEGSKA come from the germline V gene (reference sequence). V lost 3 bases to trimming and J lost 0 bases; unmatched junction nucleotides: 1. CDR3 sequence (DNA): TGCAGTGCTAGTGACAGGGGTAGCAATCAGCCCCAGCATTTT. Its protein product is CSASDRGSNQPQHF.

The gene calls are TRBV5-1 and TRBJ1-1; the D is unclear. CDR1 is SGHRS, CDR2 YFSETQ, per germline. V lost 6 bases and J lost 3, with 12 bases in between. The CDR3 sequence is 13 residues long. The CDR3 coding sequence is TGCGCCAGCATGCGGAAGTTGGACACTGAAGCTTTCTTT. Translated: CASMRKLDTEAFF.

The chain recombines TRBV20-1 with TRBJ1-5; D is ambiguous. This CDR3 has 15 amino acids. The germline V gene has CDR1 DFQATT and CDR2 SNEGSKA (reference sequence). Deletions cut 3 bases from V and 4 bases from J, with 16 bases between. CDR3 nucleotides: TGCAGTGCTAGTCGGTCGGGAGAGTTTAATCAGCCCCAGCATTTT. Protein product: CSASRSGEFNQPQHF.

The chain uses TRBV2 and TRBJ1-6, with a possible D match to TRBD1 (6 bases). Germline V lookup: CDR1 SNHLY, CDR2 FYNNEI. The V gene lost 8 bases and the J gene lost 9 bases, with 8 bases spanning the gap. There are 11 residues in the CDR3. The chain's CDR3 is CASGGSSPLHF. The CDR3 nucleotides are TGTGCCAGCGGGGGCTCTTCACCCCTCCACTTT.

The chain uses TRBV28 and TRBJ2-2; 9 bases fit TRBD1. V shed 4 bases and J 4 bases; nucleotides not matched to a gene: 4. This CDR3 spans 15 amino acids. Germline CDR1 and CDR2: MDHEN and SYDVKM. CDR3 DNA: TGTGCCAGCAGTTCACAGGGGGCCGGCACCGGGGAGCTGTTTTTT. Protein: CASSSQGAGTGELFF.

The CDR3 sequence: CASSYRGSGTDTQYF. The CDR3 DNA reads TGTGCCAGCAGCTACAGGGGATCGGGCACAGATACGCAGTATTTT. The J gene is TRBJ2-3, the V gene TRBV7-2; 7 bases are shared with TRBD1. Germline CDR1 SGHTA, CDR2 FQGNSA. V lost 4 bases to trimming and J lost 1 base; unmatched junction nucleotides: 5. CDR3 length: 15 residues.

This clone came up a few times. CDR3 sequence: CASSVGAIGGEQYF. The CDR3 DNA follows: TGTGCCAGCAGTGTAGGCGCAATCGGGGGGGAGCAGTACTTC. This sequence joins TRBV2 and TRBJ2-7; 7 bases are a match to TRBD2. CDR3 length: 14 residues. V gave up 4 bases and J gave up 7 bases; unmatched junction bases: 10. In germline, CDR1 is SNHLY, CDR2 FYNNEI.

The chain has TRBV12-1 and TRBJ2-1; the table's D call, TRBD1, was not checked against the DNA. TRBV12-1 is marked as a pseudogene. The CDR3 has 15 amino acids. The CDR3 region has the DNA TGTGCCAGCAGCCCCCTTGTGGTCCAGGGGTGTGAGCAGTTCTTC. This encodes CASSPLVVQGCEQFF.

CDR3 in DNA: TGTGCCAGCACCAACGCTAGCGGGAGGGCCGGAGATACGCAGTATTTT. Amino acid sequence: CASTNASGRAGDTQYF. This chain links TRBV28 with TRBJ2-3; TRBD2 matches 12 bases. The CDR3 covers 16 residues. CDR1 and CDR2 from the germline V gene are MDHEN and SYDVKM. J lost 5 bases, V lost 7 bases, and 10 bases had no gene match.

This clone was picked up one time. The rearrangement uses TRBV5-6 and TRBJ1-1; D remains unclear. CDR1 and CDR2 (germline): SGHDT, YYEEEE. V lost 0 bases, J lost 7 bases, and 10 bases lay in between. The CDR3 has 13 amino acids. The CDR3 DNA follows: TGTGCCAGCAGCTTGGATCGGCGGAATGAAGCTTTCTTT. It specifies CASSLDRRNEAFF.

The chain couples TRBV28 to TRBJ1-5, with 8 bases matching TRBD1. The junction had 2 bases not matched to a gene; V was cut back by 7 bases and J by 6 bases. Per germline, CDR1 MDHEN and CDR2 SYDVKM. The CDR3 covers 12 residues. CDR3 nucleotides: TGTGCCAGCAACACAGGGGGTCAGCCCCAGCATTTT. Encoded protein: CASNTGGQPQHF.

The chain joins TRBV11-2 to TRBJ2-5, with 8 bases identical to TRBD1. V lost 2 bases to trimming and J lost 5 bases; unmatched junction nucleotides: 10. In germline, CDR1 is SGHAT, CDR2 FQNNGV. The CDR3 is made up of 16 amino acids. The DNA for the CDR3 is TGTGCCAGCAGCTTATATCAGGACAGGGTTTGGGAGACCCAGTACTTC. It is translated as CASSLYQDRVWETQYF. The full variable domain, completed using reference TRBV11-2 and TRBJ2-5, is EAGVAQSPRYKIIEKRQSVAFWCNPISGHATLYWYQQILGQGPKLLIQFQNNGVVDDSQLPKDRFSAERLKGVDSTLKIQPAKLEDSAVYLCASSLYQDRVWETQYFGPGTRLLVL.

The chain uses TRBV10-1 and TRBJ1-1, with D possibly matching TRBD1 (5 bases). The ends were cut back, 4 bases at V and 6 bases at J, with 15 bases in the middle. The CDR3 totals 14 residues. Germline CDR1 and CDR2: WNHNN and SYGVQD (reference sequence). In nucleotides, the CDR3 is TGCGCCAGCAGTGGGTTAGGGGAAGGTTCTGAAGCTTTCTTT. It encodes CASSGLGEGSEAFF.

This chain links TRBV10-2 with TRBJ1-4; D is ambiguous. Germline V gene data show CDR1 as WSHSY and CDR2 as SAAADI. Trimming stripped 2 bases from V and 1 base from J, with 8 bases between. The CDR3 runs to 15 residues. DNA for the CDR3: TGCGCCAGCAGTGAGCCGTCGGTAACTAATGAAAAACTGTTTTTT. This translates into CASSEPSVTNEKLFF.

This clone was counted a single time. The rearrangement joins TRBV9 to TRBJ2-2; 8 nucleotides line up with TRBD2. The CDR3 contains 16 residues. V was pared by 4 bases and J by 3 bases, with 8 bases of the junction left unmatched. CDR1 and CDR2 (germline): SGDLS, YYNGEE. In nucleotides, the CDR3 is TGTGCCAGCAGCTCCGGTAGCGGGACTCACACCGGGGAGCTGTTTTTT. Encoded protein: CASSSGSGTHTGELFF.